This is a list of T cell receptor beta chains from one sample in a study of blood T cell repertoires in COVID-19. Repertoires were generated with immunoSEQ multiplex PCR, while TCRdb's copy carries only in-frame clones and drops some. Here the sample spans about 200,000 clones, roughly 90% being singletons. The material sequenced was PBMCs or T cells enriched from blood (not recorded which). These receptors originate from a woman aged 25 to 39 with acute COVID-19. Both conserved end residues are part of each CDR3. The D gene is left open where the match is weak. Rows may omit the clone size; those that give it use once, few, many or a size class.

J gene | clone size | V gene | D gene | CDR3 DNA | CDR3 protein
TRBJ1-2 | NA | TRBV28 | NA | TGTGCCAGCGATTCGGACAGCTATGGCTACACCTTC | CASDSDSYGYTF
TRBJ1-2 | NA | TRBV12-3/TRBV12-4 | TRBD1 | TGTGCCAGCAGTTTGGGTCCAGGGGGGAGCTACACCTTC | CASSLGPGGSYTF
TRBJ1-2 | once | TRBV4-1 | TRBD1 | TGCGCCAGCAGCCAAGATCGCGTGACAGGGATTACGTATGGCTACACCTTC | CASSQDRVTGITYGYTF
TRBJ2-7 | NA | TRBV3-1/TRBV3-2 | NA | TGTGCCAGCAGCCAGGCACAGGCAGTTGACGAGCAGTACTTC | CASSQAQAVDEQYF
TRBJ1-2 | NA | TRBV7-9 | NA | TGTGCCAGCAGCCCGAGTGAGGCAATGATCAGGGCTGGGCAGATCGGCTACACCTTC | CASSPSEAMIRAGQIGYTF
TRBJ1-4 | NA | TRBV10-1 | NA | TGCGCCAGCAGTGATGGAGTGAAACTGTTTTTT | CASSDGVKLFF
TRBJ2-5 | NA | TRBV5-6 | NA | TGTGCCAGCAGCTTGGTGACAGGTAGAGAGACCCAGTACTTC | CASSLVTGRETQYF
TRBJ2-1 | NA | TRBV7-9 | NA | TGTGCCAGCAGCCCGGAGGGGCCGAGTGAGCAGTTCTTC | CASSPEGPSEQFF
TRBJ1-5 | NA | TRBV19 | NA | TGTGCCAGTAGTATATACCCCCTTGGGGCGGGAGGTCAGCCCCAGCATTTT | CASSIYPLGAGGQPQHF
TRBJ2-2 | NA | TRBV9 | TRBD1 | TGTGCCAGCAGCGGGCCTGTGACAGGGGCGAACACCGGGGAGCTGTTTTTT | CASSGPVTGANTGELFF
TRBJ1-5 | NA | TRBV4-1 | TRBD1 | TGCGCCAGCAGCCAAGCCAGAGGGACAGGGGCGATCAATCAGCCCCAGCATTTT | CASSQARGTGAINQPQHF
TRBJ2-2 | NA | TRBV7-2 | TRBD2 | TGTGCCAGCAGCTCGGGACTAGCGGGGGTTTTCACCGGGGAGCTGTTTTTT | CASSSGLAGVFTGELFF
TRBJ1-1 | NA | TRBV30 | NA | TGTGCCCACCGAGGAATGAACACTGAAGCTTTCTTT | CAHRGMNTEAFF
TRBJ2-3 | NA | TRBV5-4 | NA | TGTGCCAGCAGCCCCTCAGCTAGCGGCACAGATACGCAGTATTTT | CASSPSASGTDTQYF
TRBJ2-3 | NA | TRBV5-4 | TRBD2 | TGTGCCAGCAGCTTGGTAGGGACTAGCGGGGGATCAGATACGCAGTATTTT | CASSLVGTSGGSDTQYF
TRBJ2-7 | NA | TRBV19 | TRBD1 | TGTGCCAGTAGTTACAAAGGGACAGGGAGCGCCTACGAGCAGTACTTC | CASSYKGTGSAYEQYF
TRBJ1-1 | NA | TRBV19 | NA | TGTGCCAGTAGTATCGACAGGTCCACATGGACTGAAGCTTTCTTT | CASSIDRSTWTEAFF
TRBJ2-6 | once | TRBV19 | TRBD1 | TGTGCCAGCAGGACAGGGGAAGAGACTGGGGCCAACGTCCTGACTTTC | CASRTGEETGANVLTF
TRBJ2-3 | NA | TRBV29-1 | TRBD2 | TGCAGCGTTGGTCGATCGGCTAGCGGGGGGGGAGATACGCAGTATTTT | CSVGRSASGGGDTQYF
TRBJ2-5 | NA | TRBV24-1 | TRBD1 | TGTGCCACCAGCTCCCGGGACAGGACGGGCCAAGAGACCCAGTACTTC | CATSSRDRTGQETQYF
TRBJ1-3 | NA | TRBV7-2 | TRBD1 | TGTGCCAGCAGCTTAGCCGGGACAGGGTTGGCGCACACCATATATTTT | CASSLAGTGLAHTIYF
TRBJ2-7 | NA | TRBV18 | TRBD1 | TGTGCCAGCTCACAACCGGGACAGCTTTCCTACGAGCAGTACTTC | CASSQPGQLSYEQYF
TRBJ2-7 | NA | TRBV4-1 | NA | TGCGCCAGCAGACTAGGTGTGTGGACGGACTACGAGCAGTACTTC | CASRLGVWTDYEQYF
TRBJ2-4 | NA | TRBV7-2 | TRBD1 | TGTGCCAGCAGCCACCGACAGGGTCGAAACATTCAGTACTTC | CASSHRQGRNIQYF
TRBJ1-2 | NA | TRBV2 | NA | TGTGCCAGCAGCTTCCCACTGTTTTATGGCTACACCTTC | CASSFPLFYGYTF
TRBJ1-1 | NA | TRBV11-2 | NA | TGTGCCAGCAGCTTAGGCTTAGTGACAGCCGGCCGGGACACTGAAGCTTTCTTT | CASSLGLVTAGRDTEAFF
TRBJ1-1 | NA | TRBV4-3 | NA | TGCGCCAGCAGCGAAGGGAGTGAGAACACTGAAGCTTTCTTT | CASSEGSENTEAFF
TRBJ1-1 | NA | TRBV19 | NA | TGTGCCAGTAGTATGGGGGGAACGAACACTGAAGCTTTCTTT | CASSMGGTNTEAFF
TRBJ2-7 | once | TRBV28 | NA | TGTGCCAGCAGTTCGGTCGGTCAATACGAGCAGTACTTC | CASSSVGQYEQYF
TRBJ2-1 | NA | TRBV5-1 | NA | TGCGCCAGCAGCTTACAGAGCAAGGATGAGCAGTTCTTC | CASSLQSKDEQFF
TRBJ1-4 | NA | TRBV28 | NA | TGTGCCAGCACGGGGGGACCGAGAAATGAAAAACTGTTTTTT | CASTGGPRNEKLFF
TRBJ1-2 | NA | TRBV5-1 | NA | TGCGCCAGCAGCTCGGAACAGGGCTATGGCTACACCTTC | CASSSEQGYGYTF
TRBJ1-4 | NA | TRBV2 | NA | TGTGCCAGCAGTGAAGACAGGGTTCATGAAAAACTGTTTTTT | CASSEDRVHEKLFF
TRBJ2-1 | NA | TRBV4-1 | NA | TGCGCCAGCAGCCATCCCGCGGCAGCGGAGTACAATGAGCAGTTCTTC | CASSHPAAAEYNEQFF
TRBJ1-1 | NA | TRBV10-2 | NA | TGCGCCAGCAGTGAGTTCGGGGGGCGCGGAACTGAAGCTTTCTTT | CASSEFGGRGTEAFF
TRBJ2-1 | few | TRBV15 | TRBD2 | TGTGCCACCAGCAGAGAGGGAGTAGCGGGGGGATTCTTC | CATSREGVAGGFF